This entry lists 31 T cell receptor beta chains sequenced from one sample in a study of breast tumors, draining lymph nodes, adjacent tissues (TCRdb year 2016). Lymph node samples were obtained from the axillary draining lymph nodes of breast cancer patients. The library was produced with multiplex PCR. The run used an Illumina HiSeq 2000. Through fastp at Q25 and MiXCR, TCRdb rebuilt clones from the public reads, retaining in-frame beta chains. Each CDR3 protein gets just one entry, which takes the most common genes and DNA from the rows behind it. For this sample the table gives some 130,000 distinct CDR3 sequences, of which 20% were detected only once. The ten largest make up 3.5% to 4.5% of the sample. Specimen: axillary lymph node tissue. These receptors originate from a female donor with breast cancer. Some clones in this sample may be carry-over from other donors' samples.

The chain is built from TRBV6-2 or TRBV6-3 and TRBJ2-7; no clear D. Trimming took 7 bases from V and 5 from J, leaving 15 bases between them. CDR1 and CDR2 from the germline V gene are MNHEY and SVGEGT. There are 13 residues in the CDR3. The CDR3 reads CASNWRSFHEQYF. Written as DNA, the CDR3 is TGTGCCAGCAATTGGCGCAGCTTCCACGAGCAGTACTTC.

V gene TRBV20-1 combines with J gene TRBJ2-1; TRBD2 aligns across 12 bases. Per germline, CDR1 DFQATT and CDR2 SNEGSKA (reference sequence). This CDR3 contains 18 residues. V shed 0 bases, J shed 9 bases, and the junction held 15 bases outside the gene matches. CDR3 protein: CSARDRLAGAEGCSEQFF. The CDR3 DNA reads TGCAGTGCTAGAGATCGACTAGCGGGGGCCGAAGGATGTTCTGAGCAGTTCTTC.

This clonotype occurred a few times. The chain is built from TRBV19 and TRBJ1-5; maybe TRBD1 (5 bases). CDR3 length: 14 residues. Deletions cut 6 bases from V and 2 bases from J, with 11 bases between. Germline CDR1 and CDR2: LNHDA and SQIVND (reference sequence). CDR3 nucleotides: TGTGCCAGTAGGCCTCAGGGAGGCAATCAGCCCCAGCATTTT. Translated, it gives CASRPQGGNQPQHF.

This clonotype occurred many times. The rearrangement joins TRBV15 to TRBJ1-6; D remains ambiguous. Germline values: CDR1 LNHNV, CDR2 YYDKDF (reference sequence). The CDR3 runs to 14 residues. V dropped 0 bases and J dropped 8 bases, with 8 bases sitting between them. Written as DNA, the CDR3 is TGTGCCACCAGCAGAGATGGTGTGGATTCACCCCTCCACTTT. Its translation: CATSRDGVDSPLHF.

This clonotype was seen ten or more times. This chain joins TRBV9 and TRBJ2-7, with D hard to call. The CDR3 covers 14 residues. CDR1 is SGDLS and CDR2 is YYNGEE in the germline V gene. V lost 0 bases and J 0 bases, leaving 7 bases between the germline ends. This CDR3 is CASSVVDSSYEQYF. CDR3 sequence (DNA): TGTGCCAGCAGCGTAGTCGACTCCTCCTACGAGCAGTACTTC.

This clonotype was counted ten times or more. V and J are TRBV20-1 and TRBJ2-3; no definite D call. The CDR3 has 12 amino acids. The germline gives CDR1 DFQATT, CDR2 SNEGSKA (reference sequence). V lost 3 bases to trimming and J lost 0 bases, with 4 bases between them. The CDR3 coding sequence is TGCAGTGCTAGCCGAAGCACAGATACGCAGTATTTT. Its translation: CSASRSTDTQYF.

The sample holds many counts of this clonotype. This chain's CDR3 is CASSLGLAGEAYEQYF. The CDR3 DNA reads as TGTGCCAGCAGCTTAGGACTAGCGGGGGAAGCCTACGAGCAGTACTTC. V gene TRBV7-9 combines with J gene TRBJ2-7, with 12 bases identical to TRBD2. With V trimmed by 1 base and J by 2 bases, 3 bases remained unmatched. Germline-derived CDR1 and CDR2 are SEHNR and FQNEAQ (reference sequence). The CDR3 spans 16 residues.

Remarks on this clonotype: A much larger clone differs by one base, so this may be a read error. This is likely a read error, given that the CDR3 carries no conserved phenylalanine or tryptophan at its end. The chain combines TRBV7-9 with TRBJ1-4, with 9 bases fitting TRBD1. Trimming cost V 3 bases and J 5 bases; bases outside gene matches: 1. Germline CDR1 is SEHNR and CDR2 is FQNEAQ (reference sequence). The CDR3 spans 14 residues. DNA of the CDR3: TGTGCCAGCAGCTTTGGGACAGGGAATGAAAAACTGTTTCTT. Protein sequence: CASSFGTGNEKLFL.

This clonotype was detected ten times or more. This chain joins TRBV13 and TRBJ1-3; no definite D call. CDR3 size: 18 residues. The germline CDR1 and CDR2 sequences are PRHDT and FYEKMQ (reference sequence). V lost 1 base to trimming and J lost 0 bases, with 16 bases between them. The CDR3 reads CASSLVVAAGSSGNTIYF. The CDR3 nucleotides are TGTGCCAGCAGCTTAGTAGTGGCGGCAGGCAGCTCTGGAAACACCATATATTTT.

On this clonotype: Given a much more abundant clone one base away, this may be a read error. The rearrangement joins TRBV9 to TRBJ1-5; 12 nucleotides align to TRBD1. Germline lookup yields CDR1 SGDLS and CDR2 YYNGEE. With 5 bases clipped from V and 11 bases from J, the junction kept 11 bases outside the gene matches. This CDR3 spans 15 amino acids. CDR3 coding DNA: TGTGCCAGCAGTTCGGGACAGGGGGCCGAACAGGCCCAGCATTTT. It is translated as CASSSGQGAEQAQHF.

As to this clonotype: A much larger clonotype is one base distant, so this may be a read error. This chain connects TRBV7-8 to TRBJ2-2, with a tentative D call TRBD2 (5 bases). The CDR3 sequence is 20 residues long. Looked up from germline, CDR1 is SGHVS and CDR2 is FQNEAQ. Here the CDR3 reads CASRHRGRSLGQPNTGELSF. The CDR3 nucleotides are TGTGCCAGCAGACACAGAGGACGCTCCCTCGGGCAGCCGAACACCGGGGAGCTGTCTTTT.

This clonotype showed up just a few times. V and J are TRBV28 and TRBJ2-1; 8 bases map to TRBD2. The ends lost 7 bases at V and 3 bases at J; junction bases unmatched: 8. The CDR3 spans 15 residues. Germline CDR1 MDHEN, CDR2 SYDVKM. The CDR3 coding sequence is TGTGCCAGCACCTCAGCGGGAGCTAACTACAATGAGCAGTTCTTC. Encoded protein: CASTSAGANYNEQFF.

This clonotype was counted a few times. The chain is built from TRBV27 and TRBJ2-3; 9 bases align to TRBD2. The germline V gene encodes CDR1 MNHEY and CDR2 SMNVEV (reference sequence). The CDR3 sequence is 14 residues long. The trim removed 4 bases at V and 8 bases at J, leaving 7 bases unmatched. This CDR3 is CASSSLGLAGTQYF. The CDR3 coding sequence is TGTGCCAGCAGTTCTCTGGGACTAGCTGGTACGCAGTATTTT.

The chain has TRBV19 and TRBJ1-4; the match to TRBD1 covers 8 bases. The CDR3 is 13 residues long. J gave up 10 bases and V 6 bases, and 7 bases lay outside the gene matches. CDR1 is LNHDA, CDR2 SQIVND, per germline (reference sequence). The CDR3 DNA sequence: TGTGCCAGTAGGGACAGGGCAGAGGGAAAACTGTTTTTT. Translated: CASRDRAEGKLFF.

This clonotype was seen many times. The gene calls are TRBV7-8 and TRBJ1-4; 10 bases are a match to TRBD1. The CDR3 extends over 15 amino acids. Germline assignment: CDR1 SGHVS and CDR2 FQNEAQ. The ends lost 3 bases at V and 7 bases at J; junction bases unmatched: 5. As DNA, the CDR3 is TGTGCCAGCAGCTTGGACGGGACAGGGGTTGAAAAACTGTTTTTT. This sequence encodes CASSLDGTGVEKLFF.

Remarks on this clonotype: A clone one base away is much larger, so this may be a read error. The V call is TRBV6-6, the J call TRBJ1-3; possible D gene TRBD1, 5 bases. This CDR3 is 15 amino acids long. V was pared by 8 bases and J by 0 bases, with 14 bases between. In germline, CDR1 is MNHNY, CDR2 SVGAGI (reference sequence). This CDR3 reads CASVPGGVSGNTIYF. CDR3 nucleotide sequence: TGTGCCAGCGTTCCTGGGGGGGTCTCTGGAAACACCATATATTTT.

This clonotype occurred a few times. This sequence may be a read error, since a much larger clone differs from it by one base. The gene calls are TRBV5-1 and TRBJ2-5, with D perhaps assigned TRBD1 or TRBD2 (5 bases each). Per germline, CDR1 SGHRS and CDR2 YFSETQ. The CDR3 covers 13 residues. CDR3 DNA: TGCGCCAGCAGCCCGGTTGGGGGAGAGACCCGGTACTTC. Protein product: CASSPVGGETRYF.

This clonotype was recorded at least ten times. The chain joins TRBV7-2 to TRBJ2-3; D might be TRBD1 (5 bases). The CDR3 consists of 13 residues. Germline V CDR1 and CDR2: SGHTA, FQGNSA. Trimming removed 5 bases from V and 11 bases from J, with 17 bases in between. CDR3: CASSPYLRGRQYF. CDR3 bases: TGTGCCAGCAGCCCATACCTTAGGGGCCGGCAGTATTTT.

The CDR3 DNA reads TGCGCCAGCGGCCCTTGGACAGGGGAGACGGATACGCAGTATTTT. Translated, it gives CASGPWTGETDTQYF. The chain has TRBV5-1 and TRBJ2-3, with 9 bases aligning to TRBD1. CDR1 is SGHRS and CDR2 is YFSETQ in the germline V gene. The CDR3 has 15 residues. Unmatched junction bases numbered 12, after V lost 7 bases and J lost 6 bases.

Ten or more counts support this clonotype. The V gene is TRBV20-1, the J gene TRBJ2-3, with D perhaps being TRBD1 or TRBD2 (5 bases each). Per the germline V gene, CDR1 is DFQATT and CDR2 is SNEGSKA (reference sequence). The CDR3 loop spans 13 amino acids. Trimming shortened V by 6 bases and J by 0 bases, and 10 bases separated the two germline ends. The CDR3: CSASRDSTDTQYF. For the CDR3, the DNA is TGCAGTGCCTCACGGGACAGCACAGATACGCAGTATTTT.

This clonotype occurred many times. The V and J genes are TRBV19 and TRBJ2-5, with a weak D call TRBD2 (5 bases). Germline lookup yields CDR1 LNHDA and CDR2 SQIVND (reference sequence). Trimming cost V 5 bases and J 1 base, with 11 bases left between them. The CDR3 covers 14 residues. Here the CDR3 reads CASSPSAAQETQYF. The CDR3 coding sequence is TGTGCCAGTAGTCCCTCAGCGGCCCAAGAGACCCAGTACTTC.

This clonotype was recorded many times. The chain joins TRBV19 to TRBJ1-3, with 8 bases fitting TRBD1. The CDR3 is 14 amino acids. With V trimmed by 6 bases and J by 0 bases, 1 base remained unmatched. From germline, CDR1 is LNHDA and CDR2 SQIVND (reference sequence). The CDR3 nucleotides are TGTGCCAGTAGGGACAGGGACTCTGGAAACACCATATATTTT. Its protein is CASRDRDSGNTIYF.

CDR3 bases: TGTGCCAGTAGAACGACAGGGGGCATATATAGCAATCAGCCCCAGCATTTT. Protein sequence: CASRTTGGIYSNQPQHF. This sequence joins TRBV19 and TRBJ1-5; 10 positions agree with TRBD1. The CDR3 consists of 17 residues. J lost 0 bases, V lost 6 bases, and 8 bases had no gene match. Germline CDR1 is LNHDA and CDR2 is SQIVND (reference sequence).

This clonotype was seen ten or more times. The chain links TRBV5-1 to TRBJ2-4; TRBD1 aligns across 10 bases. V dropped 4 bases and J dropped 3; count of bases not matched to a gene: 4. The CDR3 loop spans 15 amino acids. Germline CDR1 reads SGHRS; CDR2 reads YFSETQ. This CDR3 reads CASSSGQGDKNIQYF. DNA for the CDR3: TGCGCCAGCAGCAGCGGACAGGGGGACAAAAACATTCAGTACTTC.

This clonotype came up many times. J is TRBJ2-3 and V is TRBV9, with unresolved D. V was shortened by 0 bases and J by 5 bases, with 19 bases between the two germline ends. The germline gives CDR1 SGDLS, CDR2 YYNGEE. The CDR3 spans 17 residues. CDR3 amino acids: CASSVAPLDLPGDTQYF. The CDR3 DNA follows: TGTGCCAGCAGCGTAGCTCCGTTGGATCTCCCGGGAGATACGCAGTATTTT.

This clonotype has a count of ten or more. This chain uses TRBV6-5 with TRBJ1-5; unclear D gene. V was trimmed by 4 bases and J by 5 bases, leaving 12 bases between them. This CDR3 is built from 14 residues. Germline V gene data show CDR1 as MNHEY and CDR2 as SVGAGI. The CDR3 is CASSSRAGDQPQHF. CDR3 bases: TGTGCCAGCAGTTCCCGGGCGGGCGATCAGCCCCAGCATTTT.

This clonotype appeared many times. The rearrangement uses TRBV5-1 and TRBJ1-2; a possible D gene is TRBD1 (5 bases). The CDR3 runs to 13 residues. Germline assignment: CDR1 SGHRS and CDR2 YFSETQ. Trimming took 7 bases from V and 0 from J, leaving 10 bases between them. CDR3 DNA sequence: TGCGCCAGCTCCCAGGGACCTAACTATGGCTACACCTTC. Encoded protein: CASSQGPNYGYTF.

This clonotype was recorded many times. The V call is TRBV29-1, the J call TRBJ2-7; D is perhaps TRBD1 (5 bases). The CDR3 loop spans 13 amino acids. Germline-derived CDR1 and CDR2 are SQVTM and ANQGSEA. Between the trimmed V and J ends, which lost 0 bases and 6 bases, there was a span of 12 bases. The CDR3 reads CSVEDPQGVEQYF. In DNA form, the CDR3 reads TGCAGCGTTGAAGATCCTCAGGGTGTCGAGCAGTACTTC.

In the case of this clonotype: One end of the junction fails to match germline, which may point to a read error. The chain carries TRBV18 and TRBJ2-5; 8 nucleotides line up with TRBD1. This CDR3 is built from 15 residues. The germline CDR1 and CDR2 sequences are KGHSH and LQKENI. The CDR3, as DNA: TGTGCCAGCTCCTCCGGGACAGGCCAGACGAAGACCCAGTCCTTC. This gives the protein CASSSGTGQTKTQSF.

This clonotype was seen many times. This sequence joins TRBV4-2 and TRBJ2-7; the match to TRBD2 covers 10 bases. The germline V gene has CDR1 LGHNA and CDR2 YNFKEQ. V was clipped by 3 bases and J by 1 base; unmatched bases: 6. CDR3 length: 16 residues. The CDR3 spells CASSQSFSGGSYEQYF. The CDR3 DNA sequence: TGTGCCAGCAGCCAGAGTTTTAGCGGGGGGTCCTACGAGCAGTACTTC.

The genes are TRBV7-9 and TRBJ2-1; unclear D gene. The V end lost 5 bases, the J end lost 8 bases, and 25 bases lay between the germline ends. The CDR3 is 17 amino acids. Germline V gene data show CDR1 as SEHNR and CDR2 as FQNEAQ (reference sequence). CDR3: CASSRSLESPTYDEQFF. The CDR3, as DNA: TGTGCCAGCAGCCGAAGCCTAGAGAGCCCTACATACGATGAGCAGTTCTTC. The full variable domain, its missing parts supplied by reference TRBV7-9 and TRBJ2-1, is DTGVSQNPRHKITKRGQNVTFRCDPISEHNRLYWYRQTLGQGPEFLTYFQNEAQLEKSRLLSDRFSAERPKGSFSTLEIQRTEQGDSAMYLCASSRSLESPTYDEQFFGPGTRLTVL.